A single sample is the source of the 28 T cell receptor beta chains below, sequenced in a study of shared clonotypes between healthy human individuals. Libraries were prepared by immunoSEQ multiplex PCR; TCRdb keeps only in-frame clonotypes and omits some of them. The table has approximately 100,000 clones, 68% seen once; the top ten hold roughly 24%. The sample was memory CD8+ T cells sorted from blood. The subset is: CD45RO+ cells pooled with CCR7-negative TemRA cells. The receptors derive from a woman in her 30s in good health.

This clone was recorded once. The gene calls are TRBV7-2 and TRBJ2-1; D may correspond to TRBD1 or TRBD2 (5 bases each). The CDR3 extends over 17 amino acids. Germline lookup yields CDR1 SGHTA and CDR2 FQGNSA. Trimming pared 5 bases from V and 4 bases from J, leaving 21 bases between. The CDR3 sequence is CASSDTPGMGHYNEQFF. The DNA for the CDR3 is TGTGCCAGCAGCGACACACCCGGGATGGGGCATTACAATGAGCAGTTCTTC.

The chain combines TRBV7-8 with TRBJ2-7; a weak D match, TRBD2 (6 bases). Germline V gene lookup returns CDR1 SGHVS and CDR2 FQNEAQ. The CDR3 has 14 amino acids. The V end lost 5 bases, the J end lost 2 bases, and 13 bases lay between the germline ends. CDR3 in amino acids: CASSHREQTYEQYF. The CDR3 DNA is TGTGCCAGCAGCCACCGGGAGCAAACCTACGAGCAGTACTTC.

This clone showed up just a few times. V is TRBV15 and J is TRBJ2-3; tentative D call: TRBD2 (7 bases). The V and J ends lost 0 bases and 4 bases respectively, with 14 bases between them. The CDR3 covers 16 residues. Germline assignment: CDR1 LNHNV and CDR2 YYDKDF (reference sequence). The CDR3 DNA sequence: TGTGCCACCAGCAGAGATATTGTGGGGGGGCCAGATACGCAGTATTTT. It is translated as CATSRDIVGGPDTQYF.

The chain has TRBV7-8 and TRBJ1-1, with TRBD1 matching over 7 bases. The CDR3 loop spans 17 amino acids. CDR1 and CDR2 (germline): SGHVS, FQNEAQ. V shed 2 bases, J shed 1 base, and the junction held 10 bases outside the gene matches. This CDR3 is CASSLPREGQQNTEAFF. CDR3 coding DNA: TGTGCCAGCAGCTTACCGAGAGAGGGACAGCAGAACACTGAAGCTTTCTTT.

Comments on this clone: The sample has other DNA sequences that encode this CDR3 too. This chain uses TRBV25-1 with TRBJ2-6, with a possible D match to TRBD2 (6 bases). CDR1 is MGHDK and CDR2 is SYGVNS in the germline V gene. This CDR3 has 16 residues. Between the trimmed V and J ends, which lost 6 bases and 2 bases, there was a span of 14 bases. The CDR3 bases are TGTGCCAGCAGGAGAAACGGGGGTGCTGGGGCCAACGTCCTGACTTTC. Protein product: CASRRNGGAGANVLTF. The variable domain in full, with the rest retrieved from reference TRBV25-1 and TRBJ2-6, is EADIYQTPRYLVIGTGKKITLECSQTMGHDKMYWYQQDPGMELHLIHYSYGVNSTEKGDLSSESTVSRIRTEHFPLTLESARPSHTSQYLCASRRNGGAGANVLTFGAGSRLTVL.

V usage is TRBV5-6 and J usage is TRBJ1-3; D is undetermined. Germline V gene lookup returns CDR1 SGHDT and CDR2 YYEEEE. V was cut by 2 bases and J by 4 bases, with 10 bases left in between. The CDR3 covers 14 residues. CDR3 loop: CASSLAGSGNTIYF. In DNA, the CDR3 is TGTGCCAGCAGCTTAGCTGGGTCCGGAAACACCATATATTTT. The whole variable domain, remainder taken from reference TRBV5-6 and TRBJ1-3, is DAGVTQSPTHLIKTRGQQVTLRCSPKSGHDTVSWYQQALGQGPQFIFQYYEEEERQRGNFPDRFSGHQFPNYSSELNVNALLLGDSALYLCASSLAGSGNTIYFGEGSWLTVV.

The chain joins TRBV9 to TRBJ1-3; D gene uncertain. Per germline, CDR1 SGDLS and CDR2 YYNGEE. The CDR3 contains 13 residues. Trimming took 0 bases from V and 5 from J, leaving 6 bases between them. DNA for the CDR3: TGTGCCAGCAGCGTAGATGACAGAAACACCATATATTTT. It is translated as CASSVDDRNTIYF.

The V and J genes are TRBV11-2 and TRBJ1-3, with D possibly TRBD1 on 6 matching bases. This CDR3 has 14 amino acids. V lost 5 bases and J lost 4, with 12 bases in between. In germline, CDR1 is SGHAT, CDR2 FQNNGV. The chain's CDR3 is CASSPGVSGNTIYF. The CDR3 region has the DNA TGTGCCAGCAGCCCAGGGGTGTCCGGAAACACCATATATTTT. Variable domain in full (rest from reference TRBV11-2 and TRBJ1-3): EAGVAQSPRYKIIEKRQSVAFWCNPISGHATLYWYQQILGQGPKLLIQFQNNGVVDDSQLPKDRFSAERLKGVDSTLKIQPAKLEDSAVYLCASSPGVSGNTIYFGEGSWLTVV.

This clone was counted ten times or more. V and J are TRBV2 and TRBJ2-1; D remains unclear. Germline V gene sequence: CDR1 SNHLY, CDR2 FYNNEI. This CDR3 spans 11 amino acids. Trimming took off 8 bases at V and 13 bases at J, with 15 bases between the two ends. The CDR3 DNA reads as TGTGCCAGCGAGACCGTATCCCCCCAGTTCTTC. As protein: CASETVSPQFF.

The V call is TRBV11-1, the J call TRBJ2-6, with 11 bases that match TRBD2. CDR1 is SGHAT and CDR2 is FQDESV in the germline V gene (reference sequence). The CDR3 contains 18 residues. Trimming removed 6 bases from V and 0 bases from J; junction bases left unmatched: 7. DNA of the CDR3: TGTGCCAGCAGGCCCCTAGCGGGAGGATCCTCTGGGGCCAACGTCCTGACTTTC. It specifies CASRPLAGGSSGANVLTF.

In DNA form, the CDR3 reads TGTGCCAGCGAAACCACAGGGTATAGCAATCAGCCCCAGCATTTT. Amino acid sequence: CASETTGYSNQPQHF. The gene calls are TRBV19 and TRBJ1-5, with D possibly matching TRBD1 (6 bases). Trimming stripped 9 bases from V and 0 bases from J, with 15 bases between. This CDR3 is built from 15 residues. The germline V gene has CDR1 LNHDA and CDR2 SQIVND (reference sequence).

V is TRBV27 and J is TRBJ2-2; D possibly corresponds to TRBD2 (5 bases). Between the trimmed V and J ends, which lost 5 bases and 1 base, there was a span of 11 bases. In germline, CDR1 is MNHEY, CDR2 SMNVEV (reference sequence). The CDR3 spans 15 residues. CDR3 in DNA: TGTGCCAGCAGTCCCGGGATTGAGAACACCGGGGAGCTGTTTTTT. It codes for CASSPGIENTGELFF.

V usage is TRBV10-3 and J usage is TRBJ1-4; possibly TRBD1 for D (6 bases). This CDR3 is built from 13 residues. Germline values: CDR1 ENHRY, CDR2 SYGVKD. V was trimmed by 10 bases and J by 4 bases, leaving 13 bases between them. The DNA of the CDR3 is TGTGCCACAGCCGGGGGCCTTAATGAAAAACTGTTTTTT. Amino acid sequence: CATAGGLNEKLFF.

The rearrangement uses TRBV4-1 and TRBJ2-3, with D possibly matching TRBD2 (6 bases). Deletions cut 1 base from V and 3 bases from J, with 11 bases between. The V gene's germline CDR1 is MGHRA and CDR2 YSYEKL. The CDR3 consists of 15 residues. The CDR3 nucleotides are TGCGCCAGCAGCCAAGTCGGCGGGACGACAGATACGCAGTATTTT. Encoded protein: CASSQVGGTTDTQYF.

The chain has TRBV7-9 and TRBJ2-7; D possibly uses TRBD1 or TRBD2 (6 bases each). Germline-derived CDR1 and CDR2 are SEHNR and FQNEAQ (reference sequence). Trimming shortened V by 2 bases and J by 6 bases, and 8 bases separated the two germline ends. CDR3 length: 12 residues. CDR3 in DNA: TGTGCCAGCAGCTTATCGGGGGCCGAGCAGTACTTC. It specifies CASSLSGAEQYF.

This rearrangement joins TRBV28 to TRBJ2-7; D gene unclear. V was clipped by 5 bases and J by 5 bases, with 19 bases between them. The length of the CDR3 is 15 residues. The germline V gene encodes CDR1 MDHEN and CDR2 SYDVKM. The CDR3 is CASSLEQPSLHEQYF. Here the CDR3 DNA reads TGTGCCAGCAGTCTAGAACAGCCCTCCCTCCACGAGCAGTACTTC.

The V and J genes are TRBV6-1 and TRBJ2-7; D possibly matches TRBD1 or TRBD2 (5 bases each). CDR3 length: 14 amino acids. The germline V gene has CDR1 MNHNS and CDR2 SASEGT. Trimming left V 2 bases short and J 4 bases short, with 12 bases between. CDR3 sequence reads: CASSELGTEYEQYF. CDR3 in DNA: TGTGCCAGCAGTGAATTAGGGACGGAGTACGAGCAGTACTTC.

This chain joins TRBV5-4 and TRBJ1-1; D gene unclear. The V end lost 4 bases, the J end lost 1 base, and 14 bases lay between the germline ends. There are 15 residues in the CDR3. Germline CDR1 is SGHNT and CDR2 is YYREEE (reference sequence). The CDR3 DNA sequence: TGTGCCAGCAGCCCCCGGACGGGAAGGAACACTGAAGCTTTCTTT. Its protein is CASSPRTGRNTEAFF.

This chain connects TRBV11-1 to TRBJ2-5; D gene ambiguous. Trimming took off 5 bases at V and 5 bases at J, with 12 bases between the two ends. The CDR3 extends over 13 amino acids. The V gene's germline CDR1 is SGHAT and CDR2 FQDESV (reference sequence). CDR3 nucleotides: TGTGCCAGCAGCACGATAAACTGGGAGACCCAGTACTTC. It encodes CASSTINWETQYF.

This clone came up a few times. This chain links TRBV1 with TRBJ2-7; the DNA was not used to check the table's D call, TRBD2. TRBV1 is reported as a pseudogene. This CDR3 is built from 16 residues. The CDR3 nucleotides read TGCACCAGCAGCCAAGATGTTGGCGGGAGGAGGTCCGAGCAGTACTTC. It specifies CTSSQDVGGRRSEQYF.

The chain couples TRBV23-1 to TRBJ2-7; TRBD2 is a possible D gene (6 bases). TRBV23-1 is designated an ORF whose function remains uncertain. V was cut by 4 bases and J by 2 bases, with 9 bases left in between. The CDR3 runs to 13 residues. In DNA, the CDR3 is TGCGCCAGCAGTCCGGGACTTCCCTACGAGCAGTACTTC. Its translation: CASSPGLPYEQYF.

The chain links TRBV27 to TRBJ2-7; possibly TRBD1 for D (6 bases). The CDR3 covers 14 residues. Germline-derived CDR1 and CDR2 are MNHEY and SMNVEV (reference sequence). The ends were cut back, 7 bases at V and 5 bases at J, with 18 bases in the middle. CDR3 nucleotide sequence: TGTGCCAGCACCACCTCCTTAGGGGGAAACGAGCAGTACTTC. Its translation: CASTTSLGGNEQYF.

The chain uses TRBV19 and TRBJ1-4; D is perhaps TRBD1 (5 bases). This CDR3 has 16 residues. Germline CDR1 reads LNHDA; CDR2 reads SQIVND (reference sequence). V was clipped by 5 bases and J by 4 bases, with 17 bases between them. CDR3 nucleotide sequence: TGTGCCAGTAGTGTGCAAGACAGAAAAGATAATGAAAAACTGTTTTTT. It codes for CASSVQDRKDNEKLFF.

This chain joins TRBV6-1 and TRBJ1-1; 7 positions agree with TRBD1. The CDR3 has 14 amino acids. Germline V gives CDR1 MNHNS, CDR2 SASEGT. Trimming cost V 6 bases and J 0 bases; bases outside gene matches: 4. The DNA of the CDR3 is TGTGCCAGCAGGGCCGGGACAGTGAACACTGAAGCTTTCTTT. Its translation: CASRAGTVNTEAFF.

CDR3 coding DNA: TGTGCCACCAGCAGAGTCTTTCCGGGACTAGCCCTAATTGGGACGCAGTATTTT. It translates to CATSRVFPGLALIGTQYF. This chain links TRBV15 with TRBJ2-3, with 9 bases that match TRBD2. The CDR3 covers 18 residues. V lost 1 base to trimming and J lost 9 bases; unmatched junction nucleotides: 17. The germline V gene encodes CDR1 LNHNV and CDR2 YYDKDF (reference sequence).

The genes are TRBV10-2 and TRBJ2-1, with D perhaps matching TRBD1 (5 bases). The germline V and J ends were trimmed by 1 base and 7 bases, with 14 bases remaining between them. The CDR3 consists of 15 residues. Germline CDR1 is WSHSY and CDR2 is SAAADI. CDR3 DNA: TGCGCCAGCAGTGAGTGGGCAGGGTATCGGAATGAGCAGTTCTTC. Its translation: CASSEWAGYRNEQFF.

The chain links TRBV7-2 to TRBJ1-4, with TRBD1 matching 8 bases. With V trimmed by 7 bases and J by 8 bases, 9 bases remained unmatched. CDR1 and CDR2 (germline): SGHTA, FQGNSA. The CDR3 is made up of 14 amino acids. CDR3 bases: TGTGCCAGCACAAAGGACAGGGCACAAGAAAAACTGTTTTTT. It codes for CASTKDRAQEKLFF.

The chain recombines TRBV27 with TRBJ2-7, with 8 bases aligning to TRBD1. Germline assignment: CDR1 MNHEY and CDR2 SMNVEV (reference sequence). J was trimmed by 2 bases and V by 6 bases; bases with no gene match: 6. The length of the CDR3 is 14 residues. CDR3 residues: CASRTPGQAYEQYF. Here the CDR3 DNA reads TGTGCCAGCAGAACTCCGGGACAGGCCTACGAGCAGTACTTC.